This T cell receptor beta chain derives from a study of T cells after yellow fever vaccination. General study points: Weaker overall, the secondary response nonetheless peaked faster (day 5 versus 15). Contaminating bulk clonotypes could be abundant in FACS-sorted repertoires. Detected again after the booster were most primary-vaccination clones, at 96% CD4 and roughly 88% CD8. Although most clonotypes did not, a small share appeared in both CD4 and CD8 compartments.

TCRdb analysed the 5' RACE reads with MiXCR anew, one entry per CDR3 protein. The sample carries about 350,000 distinct CDR3 sequences, about 8.3% recorded once. This clonotype was observed a few times. Its antigen is unidentified. This CDR3 is 16 amino acids long. V gave up 1 base and J gave up 5 bases, with 14 bases separating them. Germline V lookup: CDR1 SGHTA, CDR2 FQGNSA. The chain links TRBV7-2 to TRBJ2-2; either TRBD1 or TRBD2 may supply D (5 bases each). The specimen was PBMCs, collected 35 to 50 days after the first yellow fever vaccination. This receptor was taken from a man aged 18 to 30 who received the YFV17D yellow fever vaccine. CDR3 DNA: TGTGCCAGCAGCTTAGATTCGGGGCTTGGGACCGGGGAGCTGTTTTTT. This codes for CASSLDSGLGTGELFF. The full variable domain, its missing parts supplied by reference TRBV7-2 and TRBJ2-2, is GAGVSQSPSNKVTEKGKDVELRCDPISGHTALYWYRQSLGQGLEFLIYFQGNSAPDKSGLPSDRFSAERTGGSVSTLTIQRTQQEDSAVYLCASSLDSGLGTGELFFGEGSRLTVL.